This T cell receptor beta chain is drawn from a study of T-cell reconstitution after alpha-beta-depleted transplantation in children. General study points: Diversity and T-cell counts at one year after transplant derived mostly from new T cells. There were reportedly several hundred expanded graft clones from which alpha-beta T cells came about two months after transplant.

The authors prepared the TCRbeta library with unique molecular identifiers. TCRdb independently ran MiXCR on the PCR reads; one entry per CDR3 protein. The top ten clones hold 20% of a sample with about 90,000 distinct CDR3 sequences, around a sixth of them seen once. This clonotype came up a few times. The antigen remains unidentified. The CDR3 sequence is 14 residues long. Trimming left V 7 bases short and J 2 bases short, with 14 bases between. The germline CDR1 and CDR2 sequences are SGHTA and FQGNSA. This material consisted of PBMCs, mostly from graft donor cells, taken 180 days after TCRalphabeta/CD19-depleted stem cell transplant. This sequence was found in a male patient aged 2-10 years who had a stem cell transplant for acute lymphoblastic leukemia, so the T cells may come from the graft donor. The chain carries TRBV7-2 and TRBJ1-1, with a weak D call TRBD1 (5 bases). The CDR3 loop reads CASTGGAVNTEAFF. CDR3 nucleotides: TGTGCCAGCACCGGTGGGGCGGTCAACACTGAAGCTTTCTTT.